Listed below are T cell receptor beta chains from one sample, sequenced in a study of Graves' ophthalmopathy and Graves' hyperthyroidism. TCRdb re-called the multiplex PCR reads with MiXCR, one entry per CDR3 protein. This sample yields about 220,000 distinct CDR3 sequences, of which about a fifth are seen a single time; about 40% belongs to the top ten. Sequencing was done on a sample of peripheral blood. The receptors come from a woman between 50 and 59 years old with Graves' ophthalmopathy. The CDR3 runs from the conserved cysteine through the conserved F or W. Each record gives: clone size, V gene, J gene, D gene, CDR3 DNA, CDR3 protein. The D gene is left open where the match is weak. The size field is filled for only some rows; it gives once, few, many or a size class.

size: many; V: TRBV28; J: TRBJ2-7; D: TRBD2; DNA: TGTGCCAGCAGGGGGAGGACTAGCGGTCCCCTCGACGAGCAGTACTTC; CDR3: CASRGRTSGPLDEQYF
size: many; V: TRBV5-1; J: TRBJ2-5; D: .; DNA: TGCGCCAGCAGCTTGGCATCACAAGAGACCCAGTACTTC; CDR3: CASSLASQETQYF
size: .; V: TRBV4-1; J: TRBJ2-7; D: .; DNA: TGCGCCAGCAGCCAAGATCCCGACAGGAGCTCCTACGAGCAGTACTTC; CDR3: CASSQDPDRSSYEQYF
size: many; V: TRBV19; J: TRBJ1-1; D: .; DNA: TGTGCCAGTACCACGAGGACAGATCACACTGAAGCTTTCTTT; CDR3: CASTTRTDHTEAFF
size: .; V: TRBV3-1; J: TRBJ2-2; D: TRBD2; DNA: TGTGCCAGCAGCCAACAACTAGCGGGCACCGGGGAGCTGTTTTTT; CDR3: CASSQQLAGTGELFF
size: .; V: TRBV7-8; J: TRBJ2-5; D: .; DNA: TGTGCCAGCAGCTTAGCGGGATCGCTGGAGACCCAGTACTTC; CDR3: CASSLAGSLETQYF
size: many; V: TRBV19; J: TRBJ2-3; D: TRBD2; DNA: TGTGCCAGTAGCCTTGGACTAGCGAGCACAGATACGCAGTATTTT; CDR3: CASSLGLASTDTQYF
size: many; V: TRBV24-1; J: TRBJ1-2; D: .; DNA: TGTGCCACCAGTGATTTAATATATGGCTACACCTTC; CDR3: CATSDLIYGYTF
size: few; V: TRBV27; J: TRBJ1-1; D: .; DNA: TGTGCCAGCAGTTTAGGGTGGGACGGTAAAAAAAAAGCTTTCTTT; CDR3: CASSLGWDGKKKAFF
size: .; V: TRBV6-1; J: TRBJ1-5; D: .; DNA: TGTGCCAGCAGTGAACGTTACCGTACCATAAATCAGCCCCAGCATTTT; CDR3: CASSERYRTINQPQHF
size: many; V: TRBV7-6; J: TRBJ2-7; D: TRBD2; DNA: TGTGCCAGCAGCTTAGGGACTAGTCTCGGCGAGCAGTACTTC; CDR3: CASSLGTSLGEQYF
size: few; V: TRBV2; J: TRBJ2-1; D: TRBD2; DNA: TGTGCCAGCTCCGGAACTAGCGGGATGTATGAGCAGTTCTTC; CDR3: CASSGTSGMYEQFF
size: many; V: TRBV6-1; J: TRBJ1-1; D: .; DNA: TGTGCCAGCAGTGAACGTTTTGACACTGAAGCTTTCTTT; CDR3: CASSERFDTEAFF
size: .; V: TRBV3-1; J: TRBJ1-3; D: TRBD1; DNA: TGTGCCAGCAGCCGGCGGGCAGGGACAGCCGGAAACACCATATATTTT; CDR3: CASSRRAGTAGNTIYF